The rows below give T cell receptor beta chains drawn from one sample of a study of PD-1 blockade in classical Hodgkin lymphoma. Produced via immunoSEQ multiplex PCR; TCRdb's table is partial and in-frame only. The sample yields over 85,000 clones, 93% seen once. Specimen: peripheral blood mononuclear cells (PBMCs), collected before the fourth cycle of nivolumab. Every receptor here comes from a human donor with classical Hodgkin lymphoma. Each CDR3 is given with its conserved first and last residue. Fields, in order: D gene, J gene, V gene, clone size, CDR3 protein. A D gene is named only where the DNA matches it firmly. Some rows mark clone size as missing; the rest say once, few, many or name a class of expanded clone.

d_gene: TRBD2
j_gene: TRBJ2-2
v_gene: TRBV9
abundance: NA
CDR3aa: CASSVEGWGLAGNTGELFF

d_gene: NA
j_gene: TRBJ2-1
v_gene: TRBV4-1
abundance: NA
CDR3aa: CASSQDLQYPVFF

d_gene: NA
j_gene: TRBJ1-5
v_gene: TRBV28
abundance: NA
CDR3aa: CASSKSGGHGQPQHF

d_gene: TRBD1
j_gene: TRBJ2-5
v_gene: TRBV6-1
abundance: NA
CDR3aa: CASIRGPQETQYF

d_gene: TRBD2
j_gene: TRBJ2-1
v_gene: TRBV11-2
abundance: NA
CDR3aa: CASSRAGEGYNEQFF

d_gene: NA
j_gene: TRBJ1-1
v_gene: TRBV28
abundance: NA
CDR3aa: CASSLDLSEAFF

d_gene: NA
j_gene: TRBJ2-5
v_gene: TRBV28
abundance: once
CDR3aa: CASSSNSADSIEYF

d_gene: TRBD2
j_gene: TRBJ2-2
v_gene: TRBV27
abundance: NA
CDR3aa: CASSSPIAGGNTGELFF

d_gene: NA
j_gene: TRBJ1-1
v_gene: TRBV27
abundance: NA
CDR3aa: CASSLGQFTEAFF

d_gene: TRBD1
j_gene: TRBJ2-1
v_gene: TRBV6-6
abundance: NA
CDR3aa: CASSDRDRVGNEQFF

d_gene: TRBD2
j_gene: TRBJ2-3
v_gene: TRBV28
abundance: NA
CDR3aa: CASKTGLAETDTQYF

d_gene: NA
j_gene: TRBJ2-7
v_gene: TRBV25-1
abundance: NA
CDR3aa: CASKSALPPYEQYF

d_gene: NA
j_gene: TRBJ2-7
v_gene: TRBV7-9
abundance: NA
CDR3aa: CASGTQRYEQYF

d_gene: TRBD1
j_gene: TRBJ1-2
v_gene: TRBV5-1
abundance: NA
CDR3aa: CASSADRGLGGYTF

d_gene: TRBD1
j_gene: TRBJ2-7
v_gene: TRBV27
abundance: NA
CDR3aa: CASSLGQGNEQYF

d_gene: NA
j_gene: TRBJ1-5
v_gene: TRBV11-2
abundance: NA
CDR3aa: CASSPTSNQPQHF

d_gene: NA
j_gene: TRBJ2-3
v_gene: TRBV10-2
abundance: NA
CDR3aa: CASSEWRADKMGDTQYF

d_gene: NA
j_gene: TRBJ2-5
v_gene: TRBV29-1
abundance: NA
CDR3aa: CSVVEYQETQYF

d_gene: NA
j_gene: TRBJ2-3
v_gene: TRBV4-1
abundance: NA
CDR3aa: CASSHDVGDFTDTQYF

d_gene: TRBD1
j_gene: TRBJ2-6
v_gene: TRBV18
abundance: NA
CDR3aa: CASSPISTGAGANVLTF

d_gene: TRBD1
j_gene: TRBJ1-1
v_gene: TRBV6-5
abundance: NA
CDR3aa: CASLSPTGWTEAFF

d_gene: NA
j_gene: TRBJ2-7
v_gene: TRBV7-8
abundance: NA
CDR3aa: CASSLPGFSYEQYF

d_gene: NA
j_gene: TRBJ2-7
v_gene: TRBV9
abundance: NA
CDR3aa: CASSEKGPYEQYF

d_gene: NA
j_gene: TRBJ2-7
v_gene: TRBV19
abundance: few
CDR3aa: CASKTRAGVYYEQYF